This T cell receptor beta chain appears in the sequencing data of a study of T cell repertoires in cytomegalovirus infection. About the study: Public TCR beta signatures were indicative of both CMV infection and a matching HLA type.

Study-level points and caveats: Summed public TCR beta family frequency identified CMV carriers bearing the relevant HLA. CMV-specific TCR beta clonotypes restricted by HLA-C were the ones dominating the ex vivo response.

TCRdb processed the reads anew with MiXCR; each CDR3 protein has one entry. The repertoire holds some 700,000 distinct CDR3 sequences, with roughly 35% as singletons. CDR3 length: 12 residues. Germline V gene lookup returns CDR1 MGHRA and CDR2 YSYEKL. In the case of this clonotype: Its specificity is not known. The junction shows a germline mismatch at one end, possibly a read error.

Material: PBMCs. The chain is built from TRBV4-1 and TRBJ2-1, with D unresolved. The clonotype comes from a human donor in good health (CMV status not recorded). Some clones in this sample may be carry-over from other donors' samples. The CDR3 loop is CASSIQDAAPFF. CDR3 bases: TGTGCCAGCAGCATTCAGGACGCGGCGCCTTTCTTC.